A selection of T cell receptor beta chains follows, all from one sample in a study of OX40 agonist ivuxolimab in advanced cancers. Libraries were prepared by immunoSEQ multiplex PCR; TCRdb keeps only in-frame clonotypes and omits some of them. The sample includes around 81,000 clones, 88% of them seen just once. The input for sequencing was CD4+ or CD8+ T cells sorted from blood, taken in a trial of the OX40 agonist ivuxolimab. Source of these receptors: an adult with an advanced solid tumor such as melanoma, head and neck, liver or kidney cancer. Each CDR3 is given with its conserved first and last residue. Size values are once, few and many counts, or a class for expanded clones, and some rows have none.

15 | TRBJ2-1 | TRBV28 | - | CASSLAGSTYNEQFF
13 | TRBJ1-4 | TRBV7-2 | - | CASSLLRGEKLFF
15 | TRBJ2-7 | TRBV18 | - | CASSPPGGQIYEQYF
10 | TRBJ1-1 | TRBV7-2 | - | CASSVSEAFF
14 | TRBJ2-7 | TRBV27 | - | CASSPRTDRYEQYF
21 | TRBJ2-1 | TRBV7-2 | - | CASSLAPFGAGLPPSYNEQFF
12 | TRBJ1-2 | TRBV27 | - | CASRAKNYGYTF
15 | TRBJ1-2 | TRBV7-2 | - | CASSLEDSNFYGYTF
15 | TRBJ1-4 | TRBV19 | - | CASSISLATNEKLFF
13 | TRBJ2-7 | TRBV28 | - | CASTLNLGSEQYF
15 | TRBJ1-2 | TRBV14 | - | CASSQGQGAFYGYTF
13 | TRBJ1-1 | TRBV28 | - | CASTLTGYREAFF
15 | TRBJ2-1 | TRBV7-9 | few | CASSSRNGQGYEQFF
14 | TRBJ2-5 | TRBV27 | - | CASSLSGAGGTQYF
23 | TRBJ2-1 | TRBV21-1 | - | CASSKDHEGAEGSGVSSYNEQFF
16 | - | TRBV18 | - | CASSIVGTGIRHEQYF
13 | TRBJ2-7 | TRBV7-3 | - | CASSLDRINEQYF
15 | TRBJ1-5 | TRBV12-5 | few | CASGLVTAGNQPQHF
13 | TRBJ2-2 | TRBV5-1 | - | CASSLMDPGELFF
12 | TRBJ2-7 | TRBV18 | - | CASSTQSYEQYF
13 | TRBJ1-1 | TRBV11-2 | - | CASSLDRNTEAFF
15 | TRBJ2-2 | TRBV11-2 | - | CASSLRLAGVGELFF
20 | TRBJ2-1 | TRBV10-2 | - | CASSEPKRRLAGASYNEQFF
15 | TRBJ2-7 | TRBV5-1 | - | CASSLGGQGSYEQYF
15 | TRBJ2-1 | TRBV5-1 | - | CASSPGAGGHNEQFF
17 | TRBJ1-3 | TRBV18 | - | CASSPPTGTVPGNTIYF
13 | TRBJ1-1 | TRBV27 | - | CASSLSGGTEAFF
12 | TRBJ2-7 | TRBV11-3 | - | CASSLGADEQYF
20 | TRBJ2-1 | TRBV5-1 | - | CASSRDRATSGSSSYNEQFF
18 | TRBJ1-2 | TRBV6-1 | - | CASSEARQGQTIDYGYTF
16 | TRBJ1-3 | TRBV5-1 | - | CASSERNSISGNTIYF
13 | TRBJ2-1 | TRBV5-6 | - | CASSPSRAREQFF
12 | TRBJ1-2 | TRBV6-4 | - | CASRGPNDGYTF
17 | TRBJ2-3 | TRBV7-8 | once | CASSLQSGRGRGDTQYF
11 | TRBJ2-7 | TRBV2 | - | CASSSLREQYF
14 | TRBJ2-2 | TRBV5-6 | - | CASSWDGTPVELFF
14 | TRBJ2-5 | TRBV11-2 | - | CASSLVLFGETQYF